The clone carrying this T cell receptor (beta chain) was found a few times. Its target is not known. Produced via immunoSEQ multiplex PCR; TCRdb's table is partial and in-frame only. The table lists about 350,000 clones, around 89% of them singletons, with about 6.4% in the top ten. The data originate from a study of Ad26.COV2.S vaccination and SARS-CoV-2 variants. At the level of the study: Intramuscular Ad26.COV2.S at 5x10^10 or 1x10^11 viral particles. Overall study results and limits: Vaccinees showed greater spike-specific TCR breadth than placebo recipients.

Germline V gene data show CDR1 as MDHEN and CDR2 as SYDVKM. The V end was cut by 2 bases, the J end by 8 bases, with 9 bases between. The CDR3 extends over 12 amino acids. Sample treatment: roughly 20 received Ad26.COV2.S at low or high dose, single or two shots; about 5 received placebo; per-sample allocation not given. The samples were gathered on day 63 after the first injection of vaccine or placebo. This person who donated was an adult of 18-55 years in Boston. The sequences come from peripheral blood, collected in a trial of Ad26.COV2.S vaccine versus placebo. The sequence came from a person between 18 and 65 years old who received the Ad26.COV2.S COVID-19 vaccine or a placebo. The rearrangement links TRBV28 to TRBJ1-1; no clear D. In DNA form, the CDR3 reads TGTGCCAGCAGTTTAAGTTTAACCGAAGCTTTCTTT. Its translation: CASSLSLTEAFF.